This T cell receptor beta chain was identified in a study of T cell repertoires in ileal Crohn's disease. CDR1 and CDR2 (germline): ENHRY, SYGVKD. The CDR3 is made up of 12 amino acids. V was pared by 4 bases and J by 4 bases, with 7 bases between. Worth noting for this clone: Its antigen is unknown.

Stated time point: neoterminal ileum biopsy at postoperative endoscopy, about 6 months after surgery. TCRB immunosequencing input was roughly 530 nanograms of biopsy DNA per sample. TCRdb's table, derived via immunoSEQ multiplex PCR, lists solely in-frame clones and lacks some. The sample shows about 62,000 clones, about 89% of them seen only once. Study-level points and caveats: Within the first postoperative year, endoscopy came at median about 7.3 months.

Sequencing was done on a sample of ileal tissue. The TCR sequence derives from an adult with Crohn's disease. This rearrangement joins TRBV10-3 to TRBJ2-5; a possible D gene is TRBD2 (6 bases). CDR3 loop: CAISGEAETQYF. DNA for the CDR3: TGTGCCATCAGTGGGGAGGCAGAGACCCAGTACTTC.